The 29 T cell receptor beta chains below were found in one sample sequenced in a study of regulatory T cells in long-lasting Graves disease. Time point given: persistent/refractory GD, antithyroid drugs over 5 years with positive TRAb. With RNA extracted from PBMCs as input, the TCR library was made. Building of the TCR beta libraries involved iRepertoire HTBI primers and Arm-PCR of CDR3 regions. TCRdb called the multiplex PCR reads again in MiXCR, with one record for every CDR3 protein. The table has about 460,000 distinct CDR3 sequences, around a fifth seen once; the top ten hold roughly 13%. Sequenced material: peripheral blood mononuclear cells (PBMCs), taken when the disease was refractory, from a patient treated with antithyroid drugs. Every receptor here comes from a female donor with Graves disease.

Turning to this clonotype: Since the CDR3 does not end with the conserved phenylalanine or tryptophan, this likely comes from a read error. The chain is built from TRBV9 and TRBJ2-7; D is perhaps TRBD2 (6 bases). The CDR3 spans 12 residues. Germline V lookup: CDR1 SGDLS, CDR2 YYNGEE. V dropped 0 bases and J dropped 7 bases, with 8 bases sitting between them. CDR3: CASSVEEGEQYS. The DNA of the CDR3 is TGTGCCAGCAGCGTAGAGGAGGGAGAGCAGTACTCC.

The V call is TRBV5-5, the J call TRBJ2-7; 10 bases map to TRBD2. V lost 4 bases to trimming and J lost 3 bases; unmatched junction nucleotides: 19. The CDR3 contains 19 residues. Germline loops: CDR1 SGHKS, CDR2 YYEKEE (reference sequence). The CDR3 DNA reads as TGTGCCAGCAGCCCGTGGGATACGCCCAGCGGGGGGGTCTACTACGAGCAGTACTTC. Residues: CASSPWDTPSGGVYYEQYF.

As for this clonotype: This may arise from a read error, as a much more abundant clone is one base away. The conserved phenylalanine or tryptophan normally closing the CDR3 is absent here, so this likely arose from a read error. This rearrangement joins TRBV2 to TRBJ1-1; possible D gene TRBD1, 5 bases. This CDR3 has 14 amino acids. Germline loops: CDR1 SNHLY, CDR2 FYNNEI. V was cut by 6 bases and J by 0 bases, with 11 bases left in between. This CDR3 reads CASSQPTVNTEAFL. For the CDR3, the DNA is TGTGCCAGCAGCCAACCGACAGTGAACACTGAAGCTTTCCTT.

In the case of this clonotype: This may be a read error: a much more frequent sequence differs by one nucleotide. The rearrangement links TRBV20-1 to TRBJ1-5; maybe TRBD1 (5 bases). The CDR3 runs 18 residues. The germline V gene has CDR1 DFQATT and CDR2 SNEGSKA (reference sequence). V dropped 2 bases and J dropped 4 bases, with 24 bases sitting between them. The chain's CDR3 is CSARLPGLRGKGNQPQHF. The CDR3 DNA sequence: TGCAGTGCTAGACTGCCGGGACTCCGGGGGAAGGGTAATCAGCCCCAGCATTTT.

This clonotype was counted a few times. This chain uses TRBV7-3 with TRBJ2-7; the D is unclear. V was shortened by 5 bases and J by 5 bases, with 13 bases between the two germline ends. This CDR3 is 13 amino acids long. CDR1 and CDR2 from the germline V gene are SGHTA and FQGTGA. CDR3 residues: CASSPDPYDEQYF. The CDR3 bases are TGTGCCAGCAGCCCCGACCCTTATGACGAGCAGTACTTC.

The CDR3 is CASSYTRGLGGFYF. The CDR3 DNA sequence: TGTGCCAGCAGTTATACCCGGGGACTGGGGGGATTTTACTTC. The chain joins TRBV12-3 or TRBV12-4 to TRBJ2-7; TRBD2 might be the D (6 bases). V was shortened by 4 bases and J by 13 bases, with 23 bases between the two germline ends. CDR3 length: 14 amino acids.

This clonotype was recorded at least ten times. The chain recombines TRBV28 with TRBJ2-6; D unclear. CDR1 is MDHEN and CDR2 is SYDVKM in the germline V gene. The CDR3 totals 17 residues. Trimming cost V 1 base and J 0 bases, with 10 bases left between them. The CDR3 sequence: CASSLYTAISGANVLTF. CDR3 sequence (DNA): TGTGCCAGCAGTTTATACACAGCGATCTCTGGGGCCAACGTCCTGACTTTC.

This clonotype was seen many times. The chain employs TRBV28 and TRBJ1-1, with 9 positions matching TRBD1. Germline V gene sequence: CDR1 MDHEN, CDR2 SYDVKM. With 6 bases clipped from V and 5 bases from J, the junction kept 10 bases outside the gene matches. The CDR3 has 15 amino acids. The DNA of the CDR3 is TGTGCCAGCAGGGCCACAGGGGGCCAGGGAACTGAAGCTTTCTTT. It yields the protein CASRATGGQGTEAFF.

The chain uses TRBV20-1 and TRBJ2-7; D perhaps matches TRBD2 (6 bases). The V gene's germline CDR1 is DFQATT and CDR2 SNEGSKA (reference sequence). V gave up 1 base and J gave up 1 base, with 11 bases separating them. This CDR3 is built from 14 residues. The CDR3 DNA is TGCAGTGCTAGAGTAGGGCTAGCGTCCTACGAGCAGTACTTC. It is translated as CSARVGLASYEQYF.

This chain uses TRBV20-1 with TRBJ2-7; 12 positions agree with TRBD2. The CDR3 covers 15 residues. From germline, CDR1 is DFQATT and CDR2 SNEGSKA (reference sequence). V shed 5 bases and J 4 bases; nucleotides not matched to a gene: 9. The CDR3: CSASRLAGAKYEQYF. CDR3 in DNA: TGCAGTGCTTCCCGACTAGCGGGAGCGAAGTACGAGCAGTACTTC.

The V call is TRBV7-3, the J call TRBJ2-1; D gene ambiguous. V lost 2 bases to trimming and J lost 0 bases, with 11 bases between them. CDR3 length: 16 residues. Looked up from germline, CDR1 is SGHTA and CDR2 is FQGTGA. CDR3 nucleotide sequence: TGTGCCAGCAGCTTAGGCCGTCCTAGCTCCTACAATGAGCAGTTCTTC. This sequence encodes CASSLGRPSSYNEQFF.

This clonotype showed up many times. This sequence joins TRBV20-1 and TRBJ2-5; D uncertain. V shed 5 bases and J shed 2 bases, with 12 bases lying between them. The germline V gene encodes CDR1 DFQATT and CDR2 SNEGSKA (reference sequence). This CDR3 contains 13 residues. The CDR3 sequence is CSALSKDQETQYF. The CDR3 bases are TGCAGTGCTCTCTCGAAGGATCAAGAGACCCAGTACTTC.

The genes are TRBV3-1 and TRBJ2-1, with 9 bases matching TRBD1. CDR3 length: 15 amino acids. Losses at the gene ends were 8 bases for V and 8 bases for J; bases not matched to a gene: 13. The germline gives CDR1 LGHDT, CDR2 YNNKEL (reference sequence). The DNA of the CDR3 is TGTGCCAGCGGCACAGGGACAGGGCAGGACGATGAGCAGTTCTTC. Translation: CASGTGTGQDDEQFF.

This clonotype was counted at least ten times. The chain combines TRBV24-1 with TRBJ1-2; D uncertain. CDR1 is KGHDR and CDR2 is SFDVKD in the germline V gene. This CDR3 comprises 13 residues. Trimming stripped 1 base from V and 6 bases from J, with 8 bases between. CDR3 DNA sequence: TGTGCCACCAGTGATTTCTCGGGCAATGGCTACACCTTC. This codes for CATSDFSGNGYTF.

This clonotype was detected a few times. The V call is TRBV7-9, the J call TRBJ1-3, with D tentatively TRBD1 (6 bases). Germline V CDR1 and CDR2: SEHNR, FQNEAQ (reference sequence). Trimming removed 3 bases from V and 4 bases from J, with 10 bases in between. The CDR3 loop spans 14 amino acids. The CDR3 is CASSFPTGGNTIYF. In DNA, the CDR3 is TGTGCCAGCAGCTTTCCTACAGGGGGAAACACCATATATTTT.

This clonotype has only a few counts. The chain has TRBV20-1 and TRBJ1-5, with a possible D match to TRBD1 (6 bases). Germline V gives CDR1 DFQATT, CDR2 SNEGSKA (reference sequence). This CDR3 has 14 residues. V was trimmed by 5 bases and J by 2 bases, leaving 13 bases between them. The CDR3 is CSADTGIGNQPQHF. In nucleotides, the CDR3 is TGCAGTGCTGATACAGGGATCGGCAATCAGCCCCAGCATTTT.

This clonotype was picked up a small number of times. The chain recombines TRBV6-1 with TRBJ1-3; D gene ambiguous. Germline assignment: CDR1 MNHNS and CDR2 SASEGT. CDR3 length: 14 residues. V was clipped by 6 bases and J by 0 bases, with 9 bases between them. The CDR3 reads CASRREHSGNTIYF. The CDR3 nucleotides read TGTGCCAGCAGGCGCGAACACTCTGGAAACACCATATATTTT.

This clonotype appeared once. CDR3 nucleotide sequence: TGTGCCAGTAGTGACTTCAGCAATCAGCCCCAGCATTTT. It yields the protein CASSDFSNQPQHF. The gene calls are TRBV19 and TRBJ1-5; no reliable D call. The CDR3 consists of 13 residues. With 5 bases removed from V and 1 base from J, the gap between germline ends came to 6 bases. Per the germline V gene, CDR1 is LNHDA and CDR2 is SQIVND (reference sequence). Together with reference TRBV19 and TRBJ1-5, the CDR3 gives the full variable domain: DGGITQSPKYLFRKEGQNVTLSCEQNLNHDAMYWYRQDPGQGLRLIYYSQIVNDFQKGDIAEGYSVSREKKESFPLTVTSAQKNPTAFYLCASSDFSNQPQHFGDGTRLSIL.

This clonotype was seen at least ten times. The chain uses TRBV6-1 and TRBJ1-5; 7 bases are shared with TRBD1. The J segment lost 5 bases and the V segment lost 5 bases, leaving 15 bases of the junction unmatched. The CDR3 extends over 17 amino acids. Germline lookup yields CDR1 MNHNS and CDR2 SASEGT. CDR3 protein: CASSPDRVWGSDQPQHF. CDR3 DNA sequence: TGTGCCAGCAGTCCCGACAGGGTTTGGGGTTCAGATCAGCCCCAGCATTTT.

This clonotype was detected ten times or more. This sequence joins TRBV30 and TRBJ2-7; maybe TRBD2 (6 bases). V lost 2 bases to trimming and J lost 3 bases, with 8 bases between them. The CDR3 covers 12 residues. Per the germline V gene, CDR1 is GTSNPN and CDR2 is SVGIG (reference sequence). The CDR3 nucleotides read TGTGCCTGGAGTCCTAGCGACTACGAGCAGTACTTC. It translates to CAWSPSDYEQYF.

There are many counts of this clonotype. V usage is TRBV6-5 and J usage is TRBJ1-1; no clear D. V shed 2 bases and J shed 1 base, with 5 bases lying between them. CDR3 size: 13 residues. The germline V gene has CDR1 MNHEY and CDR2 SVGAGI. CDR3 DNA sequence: TGTGCCAGCAGTTACGAGAAGAACACTGAAGCTTTCTTT. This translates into CASSYEKNTEAFF.

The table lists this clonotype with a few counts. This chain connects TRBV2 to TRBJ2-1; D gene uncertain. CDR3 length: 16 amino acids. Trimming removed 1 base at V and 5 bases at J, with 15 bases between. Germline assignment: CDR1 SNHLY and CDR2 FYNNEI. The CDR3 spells CASSEVGIGYNNEQFF. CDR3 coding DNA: TGTGCCAGCAGTGAAGTTGGCATCGGCTACAACAATGAGCAGTTCTTC.

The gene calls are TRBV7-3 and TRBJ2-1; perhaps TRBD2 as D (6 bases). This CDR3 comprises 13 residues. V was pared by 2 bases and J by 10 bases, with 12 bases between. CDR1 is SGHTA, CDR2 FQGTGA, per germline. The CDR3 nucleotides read TGTGCCAGCAGCTTAGGGACTGTCGGCGAGCAGTTCTTC. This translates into CASSLGTVGEQFF.

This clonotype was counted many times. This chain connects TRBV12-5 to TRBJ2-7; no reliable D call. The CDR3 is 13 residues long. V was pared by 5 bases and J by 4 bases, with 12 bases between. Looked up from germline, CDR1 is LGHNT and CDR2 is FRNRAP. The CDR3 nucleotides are TGTGCTAGTGGTCCCGAAGTAGTGTACGAGCAGTACTTC. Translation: CASGPEVVYEQYF.

The CDR3, as DNA: TGTGCCAGCAGCCCTCCGGGCAGGGGGGCCAATGAGCAGTTCTTC. Amino acids: CASSPPGRGANEQFF. This chain links TRBV11-2 with TRBJ2-1, with D maybe TRBD1 (7 bases). Germline loops: CDR1 SGHAT, CDR2 FQNNGV. CDR3 size: 15 residues. V was shortened by 5 bases and J by 6 bases, with 17 bases between the two germline ends.

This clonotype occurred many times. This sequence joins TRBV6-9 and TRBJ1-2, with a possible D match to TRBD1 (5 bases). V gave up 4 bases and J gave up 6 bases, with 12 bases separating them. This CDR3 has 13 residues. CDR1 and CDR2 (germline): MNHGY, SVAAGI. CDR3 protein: CASSSVGHDGYTF. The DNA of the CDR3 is TGTGCCAGCAGTTCCGTAGGACACGATGGCTACACCTTC.

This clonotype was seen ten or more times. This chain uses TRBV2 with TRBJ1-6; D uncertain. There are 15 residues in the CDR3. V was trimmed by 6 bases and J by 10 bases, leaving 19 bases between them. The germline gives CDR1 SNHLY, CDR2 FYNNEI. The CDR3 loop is CASSDRGLPKSPLHF. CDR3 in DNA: TGTGCCAGCAGCGATAGAGGCCTCCCGAAATCACCCCTCCACTTT.

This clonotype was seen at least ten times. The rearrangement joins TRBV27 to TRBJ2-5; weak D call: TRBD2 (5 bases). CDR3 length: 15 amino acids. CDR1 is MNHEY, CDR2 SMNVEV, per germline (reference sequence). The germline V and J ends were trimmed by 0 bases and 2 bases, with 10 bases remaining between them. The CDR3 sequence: CASSLSTTGQETQYF. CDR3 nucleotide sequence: TGTGCCAGCAGTTTATCGACAACGGGGCAAGAGACCCAGTACTTC.

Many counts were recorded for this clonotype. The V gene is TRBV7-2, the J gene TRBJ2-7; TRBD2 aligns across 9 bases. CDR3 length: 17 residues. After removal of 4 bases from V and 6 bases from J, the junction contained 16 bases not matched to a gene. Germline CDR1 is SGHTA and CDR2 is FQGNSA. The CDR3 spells CASSWNTAGGPLVEQYF. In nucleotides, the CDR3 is TGTGCCAGCAGCTGGAATACGGCGGGAGGGCCCCTCGTCGAGCAGTACTTC.